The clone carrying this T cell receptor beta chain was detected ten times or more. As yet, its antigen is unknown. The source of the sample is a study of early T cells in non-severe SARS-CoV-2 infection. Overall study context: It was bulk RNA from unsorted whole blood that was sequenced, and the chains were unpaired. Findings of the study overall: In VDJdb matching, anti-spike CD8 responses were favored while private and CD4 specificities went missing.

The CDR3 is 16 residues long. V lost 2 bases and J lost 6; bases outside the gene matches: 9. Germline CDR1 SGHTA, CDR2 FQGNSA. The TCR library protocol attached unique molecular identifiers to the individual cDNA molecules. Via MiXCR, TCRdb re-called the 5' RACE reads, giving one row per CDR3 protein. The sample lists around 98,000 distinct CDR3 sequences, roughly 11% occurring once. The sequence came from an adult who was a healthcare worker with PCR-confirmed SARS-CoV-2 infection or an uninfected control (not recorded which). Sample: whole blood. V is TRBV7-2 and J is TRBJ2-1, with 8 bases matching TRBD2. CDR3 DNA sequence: TGTGCCAGCAGCTTAAGTTTGAGCGGGGGCCGCAATGAGCAGTTCTTC. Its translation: CASSLSLSGGRNEQFF.